Each of the 14 T cell receptor beta chains below was sequenced from the same sample in a study of shared clonotypes between healthy human individuals. Assay: immunoSEQ multiplex PCR; the TCRdb copy retains only in-frame clones and omits some. Of 950,000 to 1,100,000 clones in the sample, roughly 80% are singletons; the top ten hold about 1.4%. The sample comprised memory CD4+ T cells sorted from blood. As to subset: CD45RA-negative fraction. All receptors come from a man aged 18 to 30 in good health.

This clone was counted ten times or more. The genes are TRBV10-3 and TRBJ1-1; 7 bases align to TRBD1. CDR1 and CDR2 from the germline V gene are ENHRY and SYGVKD. V was pared by 3 bases and J by 7 bases, with 8 bases of the junction left unmatched. This CDR3 contains 14 residues. CDR3 sequence: CAISERDSRFEAFF. The CDR3 nucleotides are TGTGCCATCAGTGAAAGGGACAGCCGATTTGAAGCTTTCTTT.

The chain carries TRBV6-1 and TRBJ2-7; D call uncertain. Germline loops: CDR1 MNHNS, CDR2 SASEGT. The germline V and J ends were trimmed by 6 bases and 3 bases, with 9 bases remaining between them. This CDR3 has 12 residues. The CDR3 reads CASSVSYYEQYF. As DNA, the CDR3 is TGTGCCAGCAGCGTCTCTTACTACGAGCAGTACTTC.

This clone was detected only a few times. The chain joins TRBV7-9 to TRBJ2-3; 8 positions match TRBD2. Germline V gives CDR1 SEHNR, CDR2 FQNEAQ (reference sequence). Trimming cost V 3 bases and J 6 bases; bases outside gene matches: 5. CDR3 length: 14 residues. In DNA, the CDR3 is TGTGCCAGCAGCTTTAGCGGGGCCGGCGATACGCAGTATTTT. It yields the protein CASSFSGAGDTQYF.

V gene TRBV11-2 combines with J gene TRBJ2-2, with a possible D match to TRBD1 (6 bases). The V gene lost 6 bases and the J gene lost 5 bases, with 10 bases spanning the gap. CDR3 size: 13 residues. The germline CDR1 and CDR2 sequences are SGHAT and FQNNGV. The CDR3 bases are TGTGCCAGCAGTAGAGGGACAACCGGGGAGCTGTTTTTT. Amino acid sequence: CASSRGTTGELFF.

This chain uses TRBV2 with TRBJ1-2; D uncertain. The V end lost 1 base, the J end lost 8 bases, and 11 bases lay between the germline ends. This CDR3 comprises 13 residues. Germline loops: CDR1 SNHLY, CDR2 FYNNEI. This chain's CDR3 is CASSEGLKAGYTF. The DNA of the CDR3 is TGTGCCAGCAGTGAAGGCCTCAAGGCCGGCTACACCTTC.

The CDR3 loop reads CASSLSRVGSYETQYF. CDR3 sequence (DNA): TGTGCCAGCAGCCTATCCCGGGTCGGGAGCTATGAGACCCAGTACTTC. The chain is built from TRBV7-9 and TRBJ2-5; a weak D match, TRBD2 (6 bases). Germline V gene data show CDR1 as SEHNR and CDR2 as FQNEAQ (reference sequence). This CDR3 is 16 amino acids long. Trimming removed 5 bases at V and 5 bases at J, with 21 bases between.

This chain links TRBV6-1 with TRBJ1-5; possibly TRBD1 for D (5 bases). CDR1 and CDR2 (germline): MNHNS, SASEGT. The CDR3 is 13 residues long. V was clipped by 3 bases and J by 5 bases, with 8 bases between them. In nucleotides, the CDR3 is TGTGCCAGCAGTGATGACAGAGATCAGCCCCAGCATTTT. This codes for CASSDDRDQPQHF.

About this clone itself: It may be a read error: a sequence one base away is much more abundant. V is TRBV5-1 and J is TRBJ1-5, with D perhaps TRBD1 (6 bases). The ends were cut back, 0 bases at V and 9 bases at J, with 16 bases in the middle. The germline V gene has CDR1 SGHRS and CDR2 YFSETQ. CDR3 length: 15 amino acids. The CDR3 DNA sequence: TGCGCCAGCAGCTTGGAGGGGGGCCCGCGTCGGCCCCAGCATTTT. Its translation is CASSLEGGPRRPQHF.

The V gene is TRBV7-2, the J gene TRBJ2-3; D unclear. The V end was cut by 8 bases, the J end by 6 bases, with 18 bases between. The germline CDR1 and CDR2 sequences are SGHTA and FQGNSA. The CDR3 length is 14 residues. The CDR3 loop reads CASAMGNERDTQYF. The CDR3, as DNA: TGTGCCAGCGCTATGGGCAACGAGAGGGATACGCAGTATTTT.

Regarding this clone: Other DNA variants within this sample encode the same CDR3. This rearrangement joins TRBV7-9 to TRBJ2-1; 15 bases are a match to TRBD2. With V trimmed by 4 bases and J by 6 bases, 1 base remained unmatched. The germline V gene encodes CDR1 SEHNR and CDR2 FQNEAQ (reference sequence). This CDR3 is 15 amino acids long. In DNA form, the CDR3 reads TGTGCCAGCAGCTCGGGACTAGCGGGAGGCAATGAGCAGTTCTTC. The encoded protein is CASSSGLAGGNEQFF. Drawing the rest from reference TRBV7-9 and TRBJ2-1, the complete variable domain is DTGVSQNPRHKITKRGQNVTFRCDPISEHNRLYWYRQTLGQGPEFLTYFQNEAQLEKSRLLSDRFSAERPKGSFSTLEIQRTEQGDSAMYLCASSSGLAGGNEQFFGPGTRLTVL.

The chain combines TRBV27 with TRBJ2-1; 8 positions agree with TRBD2. V gave up 5 bases and J gave up 4 bases; unmatched junction bases: 7. Germline CDR1 MNHEY, CDR2 SMNVEV (reference sequence). CDR3 size: 15 residues. CDR3 bases: TGTGCCAGCAGTCCCGGACTAGCAGGATACAATGAGCAGTTCTTC. It specifies CASSPGLAGYNEQFF.

In this sample, this clone turned up a few times. The chain has TRBV18 and TRBJ1-2; 7 bases fit TRBD1. CDR1 is KGHSH and CDR2 is LQKENI in the germline V gene. V lost 3 bases, J lost 6 bases, and 7 bases stayed unmatched. The CDR3 is made up of 14 amino acids. CDR3 DNA: TGTGCCAGCTCACCCACAGGGGCCTTGGATGGCTACACCTTC. Translated: CASSPTGALDGYTF.

J is TRBJ1-1 and V is TRBV5-5; D is undetermined. CDR3 length: 13 residues. Germline assignment: CDR1 SGHKS and CDR2 YYEKEE (reference sequence). V lost 7 bases and J lost 3, with 13 bases in between. This chain's CDR3 is CASAQIGDTEAFF. The DNA for the CDR3 is TGTGCCAGCGCCCAAATTGGGGACACTGAAGCTTTCTTT.

This clone has ten or more counts. The chain has TRBV5-4 and TRBJ2-5, with D possibly TRBD1 on 6 matching bases. V dropped 4 bases and J dropped 4 bases, with 14 bases sitting between them. The germline V gene encodes CDR1 SGHNT and CDR2 YYREEE (reference sequence). The CDR3 covers 14 residues. CDR3 DNA sequence: TGTGCCAGCAGCGAGCTACAGGGCCGAGAGACCCAGTACTTC. Protein: CASSELQGRETQYF.